The 28 T cell receptor beta chains below come from one sample, sequenced in a study of blood T cell repertoires in COVID-19. The protocol was immunoSEQ multiplex PCR, while the TCRdb copy is restricted to in-frame clones and leaves out a portion. The sample holds 150,000 to 200,000 clones, about 81% seen once. Sequencing input: peripheral blood. Source of these receptors: a human donor in a cohort sampled during active COVID-19.

This chain connects TRBV11-3 to TRBJ1-6; D might be TRBD1 (6 bases). Germline-derived CDR1 and CDR2 are SGHNT and YENEEA. Trimming removed 5 bases from V and 7 bases from J, with 15 bases in between. This CDR3 has 15 amino acids. The CDR3 region is CASSGRGGLNSPLHF. For the CDR3, the DNA is TGTGCCAGCAGCGGGAGGGGGGGCCTCAATTCACCCCTCCACTTT.

V and J are TRBV6-5 and TRBJ2-7; 8 bases are shared with TRBD1. CDR1 is MNHEY, CDR2 SVGAGI, per germline. The CDR3 has 14 residues. V lost 5 bases and J lost 4; bases outside the gene matches: 7. The CDR3 loop is CASSTGQGLYEQYF. CDR3 in DNA: TGTGCCAGCAGTACTGGACAGGGTCTGTACGAGCAGTACTTC.

V usage is TRBV19 and J usage is TRBJ2-1, with D tentatively TRBD2 (5 bases). With 3 bases removed from V and 7 bases from J, the gap between germline ends came to 16 bases. The CDR3 loop spans 15 amino acids. CDR1 is LNHDA, CDR2 SQIVND, per germline (reference sequence). This chain's CDR3 is CASSIGLAAANEQFF. The DNA of the CDR3 is TGTGCCAGTAGTATTGGGTTAGCAGCGGCAAATGAGCAGTTCTTC.

V gene TRBV7-2 combines with J gene TRBJ1-4; D is unresolved. V was clipped by 1 base and J by 8 bases, with 8 bases between them. CDR1 and CDR2 (germline): SGHTA, FQGNSA. The CDR3 has 13 residues. CDR3 sequence (DNA): TGTGCCAGCAGCTTAGGGTTTGGCGAAAAACTGTTTTTT. Translated: CASSLGFGEKLFF.

The chain recombines TRBV30 with TRBJ2-7; 8 nucleotides agree with TRBD2. The V gene's germline CDR1 is GTSNPN and CDR2 SVGIG (reference sequence). The CDR3 is 14 residues long. V trimming: 0 bases; J trimming: 6 bases; junction bases outside the gene matches: 7. The CDR3 is CAWSVRAGVSEQYF. CDR3 DNA: TGTGCCTGGAGTGTACGAGCGGGAGTTTCCGAGCAGTACTTC.

The chain couples TRBV7-8 to TRBJ1-2; tentatively, D is TRBD1 (6 bases). The V and J ends lost 5 bases and 1 base respectively, with 14 bases between them. CDR3 size: 15 residues. From germline, CDR1 is SGHVS and CDR2 FQNEAQ. The CDR3 nucleotides are TGTGCCAGCAGCGGGCGACAGGAGGTTAACTATGGCTACACCTTC. Protein: CASSGRQEVNYGYTF.

The chain employs TRBV5-8 and TRBJ1-1; D ambiguous. Trimming removed 4 bases at V and 6 bases at J, with 16 bases between. CDR3 length: 14 residues. In germline, CDR1 is SGHTS, CDR2 YDEGEE. The CDR3: CASSPQWASPEAFF. The CDR3 nucleotides are TGTGCCAGCAGCCCCCAGTGGGCGAGCCCTGAAGCTTTCTTT.

This chain uses TRBV3-1 (or the pseudogene TRBV3-2) with TRBJ2-5, with 7 positions matching TRBD2. Germline lookup yields CDR1 LGHDT and CDR2 YNNKEL (reference sequence). V shed 4 bases and J 7 bases; nucleotides not matched to a gene: 12. The CDR3 spans 15 residues. In nucleotides, the CDR3 is TGTGCCAGCAGCCTAGGGACTACCCCGAAGCGGACCCAGTACTTC. Protein: CASSLGTTPKRTQYF.

The chain is built from TRBV7-2 and TRBJ2-7; TRBD1 matches 7 bases. V dropped 3 bases and J dropped 2; count of bases not matched to a gene: 4. The CDR3 covers 14 residues. CDR1 is SGHTA, CDR2 FQGNSA, per germline. The CDR3 spells CASSFTGTAYEQYF. The CDR3 DNA reads TGTGCCAGCAGCTTTACCGGGACAGCCTACGAGCAGTACTTC.

This clone was seen a few times. This chain links TRBV11-2 with TRBJ2-7, with 7 bases identical to TRBD1. The J segment lost 7 bases and the V segment lost 5 bases, leaving 23 bases of the junction unmatched. The CDR3 spans 18 residues. CDR1 and CDR2 (germline): SGHAT, FQNNGV. The DNA for the CDR3 is TGTGCCAGCAGCAAACAGGGGAAAGGCTACTATGCCGACTGGGAGCAGTACTTC. Translation gives CASSKQGKGYYADWEQYF. Variable domain in full (rest from reference TRBV11-2 and TRBJ2-7): EAGVAQSPRYKIIEKRQSVAFWCNPISGHATLYWYQQILGQGPKLLIQFQNNGVVDDSQLPKDRFSAERLKGVDSTLKIQPAKLEDSAVYLCASSKQGKGYYADWEQYFGPGTRLTVT.

V usage is TRBV19 and J usage is TRBJ1-1; D call uncertain. Trimming took 10 bases from V and 5 from J, leaving 14 bases between them. The CDR3 has 12 amino acids. The germline gives CDR1 LNHDA, CDR2 SQIVND (reference sequence). The CDR3 protein is CATENFGTEAFF. DNA of the CDR3: TGTGCCACCGAGAATTTCGGGACTGAAGCTTTCTTT.

The chain joins TRBV5-6 to TRBJ2-7; TRBD1 matches 10 bases. The V segment lost 5 bases and the J segment 3 bases; nucleotides outside the gene matches: 8. Germline V gene sequence: CDR1 SGHDT, CDR2 YYEEEE. The CDR3 loop spans 15 amino acids. The CDR3 loop is CASRVGQGGGYEQYF. The CDR3 DNA sequence: TGTGCCAGCAGGGTAGGACAGGGGGGCGGCTACGAGCAGTACTTC.

The V gene is TRBV6-6, the J gene TRBJ1-1; the match to TRBD1 covers 7 bases. CDR3 size: 13 residues. The V gene end was trimmed by 6 bases and the J gene end by 1 base; junction bases not matched to a gene: 2. Germline V gene lookup returns CDR1 MNHNY and CDR2 SVGAGI (reference sequence). The CDR3 coding sequence is TGTGCCAGCAGCCGGACAGGGAACACTGAAGCTTTCTTT. This translates into CASSRTGNTEAFF.

V is TRBV6-2 or TRBV6-3 and J is TRBJ1-2; tentatively, D is TRBD1 (6 bases). CDR1 is MNHEY and CDR2 is SVGEGT in the germline V gene. The V end was cut by 5 bases, the J end by 6 bases, with 10 bases between. This CDR3 is 12 amino acids long. CDR3 loop: CASSARGDGYTF. DNA of the CDR3: TGTGCCAGCAGTGCCAGGGGAGATGGCTACACCTTC.

Comments on this clone: The junction departs from the called germline gene at one end, perhaps through a read error. The chain joins TRBV27 to TRBJ1-1, with TRBD1 matching over 11 bases. In germline, CDR1 is MNHEY, CDR2 SMNVEV (reference sequence). There are 16 residues in the CDR3. The CDR3 DNA follows: TGTGCCAGCAGTTTATGGGGGGACAGGGGGAACGCTGAAGCTTTCTTT. Protein product: CASSLWGDRGNAEAFF.

The chain combines TRBV28 with TRBJ2-1; 10 bases are a match to TRBD1. The CDR3 has 14 amino acids. CDR1 MDHEN and CDR2 SYDVKM come from the germline V gene. With V trimmed by 4 bases and J by 7 bases, 4 bases remained unmatched. The CDR3 DNA reads TGTGCCAGCAGTTCGATGGGACAGGGGAATGAGCAGTTCTTC. Amino acid sequence: CASSSMGQGNEQFF.

The V call is TRBV3-1 (or the pseudogene TRBV3-2), the J call TRBJ1-6; 7 bases align to TRBD1. Germline V gene sequence: CDR1 LGHDT, CDR2 YNNKEL (reference sequence). The CDR3 length is 16 residues. The V segment lost 0 bases and the J segment 8 bases; nucleotides outside the gene matches: 7. The CDR3 protein is CASSQDETRGYSPLHF. The CDR3 DNA sequence: TGTGCCAGCAGCCAAGATGAGACCAGGGGGTATTCACCCCTCCACTTT.

This chain uses TRBV10-3 with TRBJ2-3; TRBD2 might be the D (5 bases). The CDR3 totals 14 residues. The V and J ends lost 4 bases and 0 bases respectively, with 8 bases between them. Germline CDR1 reads ENHRY; CDR2 reads SYGVKD. This CDR3 is CAISGGISTDTQYF. Written as DNA, the CDR3 is TGTGCCATCAGTGGAGGGATTAGCACAGATACGCAGTATTTT.

The V call is TRBV30, the J call TRBJ2-7, with 9 bases that match TRBD1. The CDR3 is made up of 14 amino acids. Germline CDR1 GTSNPN, CDR2 SVGIG (reference sequence). With V trimmed by 4 bases and J by 4 bases, 8 bases remained unmatched. The CDR3 DNA is TGTGCCTGGACGCGGGGACAGGGTCGGTACGAGCAGTACTTC. It specifies CAWTRGQGRYEQYF.

The rearrangement links TRBV6-5 to TRBJ1-2; D possibly corresponds to TRBD1 (5 bases). The CDR3 loop spans 13 amino acids. Trimming cost V 4 bases and J 2 bases, with 8 bases left between them. The V gene's germline CDR1 is MNHEY and CDR2 SVGAGI. The CDR3 DNA reads TGTGCCAGCAGTTCCGGGGGGAACTATGGCTACACCTTC. Encoded protein: CASSSGGNYGYTF.

The chain uses TRBV11-2 and TRBJ1-1; 10 bases align to TRBD1. The germline V gene encodes CDR1 SGHAT and CDR2 FQNNGV. The V gene end was trimmed by 3 bases and the J gene end by 4 bases; junction bases not matched to a gene: 5. This CDR3 comprises 15 residues. The CDR3 loop reads CASSLGQGRSTEAFF. For the CDR3, the DNA is TGTGCCAGCAGCTTGGGACAGGGGAGAAGCACTGAAGCTTTCTTT.

The genes are TRBV7-7 and TRBJ2-7, with TRBD1 as a possible D gene (5 bases). The CDR3 contains 13 residues. The ends were cut back, 2 bases at V and 3 bases at J, with 8 bases in the middle. The germline V gene encodes CDR1 SSHAT and CDR2 FNYEAQ (reference sequence). CDR3 nucleotides: TGTGCCAGCAGCTTATACCAGGGCTACGAGCAGTACTTC. It specifies CASSLYQGYEQYF.

The rearrangement joins TRBV7-2 to TRBJ1-5; D perhaps matches TRBD1 (5 bases). Germline V lookup: CDR1 SGHTA, CDR2 FQGNSA. V shed 6 bases and J shed 2 bases, with 8 bases lying between them. The CDR3 is 13 amino acids. The chain's CDR3 is CASSTQGNQPQHF. The CDR3 bases are TGTGCCAGCAGTACACAGGGCAATCAGCCCCAGCATTTT.

This sequence joins TRBV6-2 or TRBV6-3 and TRBJ2-7; TRBD2 agrees at 9 bases. Germline trimming cut 0 bases from V and 9 bases from J; bases unmatched to any gene: 6. The CDR3 totals 14 residues. Germline CDR1 reads MNHEY; CDR2 reads SVGEGT. Here the CDR3 reads CASSYSSGGRWQYF. In DNA form, the CDR3 reads TGTGCCAGCAGTTACTCTAGCGGGGGAAGGTGGCAGTACTTC.

V gene TRBV9 combines with J gene TRBJ2-2; D might be TRBD1 (6 bases). The CDR3 covers 16 residues. V lost 4 bases, J lost 6 bases, and 19 bases lay in between. The germline gives CDR1 SGDLS, CDR2 YYNGEE. In DNA, the CDR3 is TGTGCCAGCAGCAAAGTTGGCAGGGGCACCGCCGGGGAGCTGTTTTTT. Amino acids: CASSKVGRGTAGELFF.

This chain uses TRBV12-3 or TRBV12-4 with TRBJ1-6; TRBD1 might be the D (5 bases). This CDR3 is 12 amino acids long. Between the trimmed V and J ends, which lost 6 bases and 9 bases, there was a span of 9 bases. The CDR3 DNA follows: TGTGCCAGCAGAGGCAGGGTTTCACCCCTCCACTTT. It encodes CASRGRVSPLHF.

Here the CDR3 DNA reads TGTGCCAGCAGCTTAGGGGGCGCGGATGGCTACACCTTC. As protein: CASSLGGADGYTF. The J gene is TRBJ1-2, the V gene TRBV7-8; maybe TRBD1 (5 bases). Per germline, CDR1 SGHVS and CDR2 FQNEAQ. V lost 1 base to trimming and J lost 6 bases, with 9 bases between them. The CDR3 extends over 13 amino acids.

The V call is TRBV5-1, the J call TRBJ2-7, with 7 bases matching TRBD1. The CDR3 totals 13 residues. Germline V gene sequence: CDR1 SGHRS, CDR2 YFSETQ. V lost 4 bases, J lost 1 base, and 2 bases stayed unmatched. The chain's CDR3 is CASSPGQSYEQYF. The CDR3 nucleotides read TGCGCCAGCAGCCCGGGACAGTCCTACGAGCAGTACTTC.